This T cell receptor (beta chain) stems from a study of blood T cell repertoires in COVID-19 (dated by TCRdb to the early 2020s). The study in broad terms: The collaborator samples originated in the United States, Italy and Spain and spanned the acute and convalescent phases of COVID-19. The material from the prospective study consisted of cDNA or gDNA derived from T cells, B-cell-depleted T cells, or PBMCs. The dataset comprised deeply sampled blood TCRbeta repertoires from subjects exposed to, actively infected with, or recovered from COVID-19. The repertoires were made available in a free public database intended to serve as a resource for research on the immune response to SARS-CoV-2. Samples were obtained from the ongoing ImmuneRACE study (first 160 participants) and from 1,000 to 1,500 subjects provided by 6 global collaborators. The sample metadata nearly always contained a de-identified subject ID, COVID-19 status, age in years and sex. HLA class I and class II types, where available, came from metadata supplied by the sample provider rather than from assay-based typing. Broader findings and caveats from the paper: How much clinical and demographic metadata was included differed by source and by participant, and the metadata was provided uncurated.

Participants in the prospective study were enrolled through a virtual design, were aged 18 to 89 years, and lived in 24 United States geographic areas. In the prospective study, participants were assigned to cohorts based on the clinical history participants reported in a screening survey and a study questionnaire. Exposed participants had been in contact with someone with a PCR-confirmed or clinician-diagnosed COVID-19 case within 2 weeks of study entry. Each participant in the prospective study had whole blood, serum and a nasopharyngeal or oropharyngeal swab collected by mobile phlebotomists. Additional blood draws and questionnaires over an approximately 2-month period could optionally be provided by prospective study participants. Before DNA extraction, blood samples from the prospective study were shipped at room temperature or frozen. From its cysteine to its phenylalanine, the CDR3 spans 14 amino acids. The retained sequence is limited to the CDR3, 42 bases, with the frame set at the first base. CDR1 and CDR2 are drawn from the germline V gene: WSHSY, SAAADI. Trimming takes 5 bases from V and 0 bases from J, and the germline ends sit 8 bases apart.

The immunoSEQ Assay, a bias-controlled multiplex PCR, was used to amplify TCRbeta CDR3 regions from genomic DNA. The authors processed their data as follows. Nucleated cell counts per sample were estimated from amplification of reference gene primers within the assay. To quantify the absolute abundance of each unique TCRbeta CDR3 rearrangement, sequence reads were collapsed and filtered. For each sample, productive Simpson clonality was calculated by taking the square root of Simpson's diversity index across productive rearrangements. The immuneACCESS repertoire file appears here via TCRdb, limited to in-frame rearrangements. These files lack a portion of the clones; in checked studies, under half of the deficit traces to unresolved V genes, and the cause of the others is not known. V and J calls and clone size follow that table, whereas D and trimming were derived from the DNA. Within this sample are 210,000 or so clones, with 80% to 90% of them counted one time only. Around 3.8% of the sample comes from the top ten.

Notes on this clone: No cognate antigen has been identified for it. Per-base quality was not reported, and no clone a single base away is much larger than it.

The sample taken for sequencing was PBMCs or T cells enriched from blood (not recorded which). The TCR was taken from a woman aged 25 to 39 who had been exposed to COVID-19. Here the chain combines TRBV10-2 and TRBJ1-5; tentative D gene TRBD1, with 6 bases matching. The DNA is TGCGCCAGCAGTAGGACAGATAGCAATCAGCCCCAGCATTTT. This encodes CASSRTDSNQPQHF.